Listed here is a single T cell receptor beta chain. Its specificity is unknown. These data belong to a study of beta chain features in type 1 diabetes. Sequenced material consisted of expressed TCRB transcripts (all of the isolated RNA was reverse transcribed). The method was immunoSEQ multiplex PCR; TCRdb's version includes in-frame clones alone and lacks a portion of them. Among about 240,000 clones, approximately 15% were seen once, and the ten largest hold approximately 0.02%. Findings and limits, study-wide: When Type 1 diabetes patients were examined, their TCRB CDR3s proved moderately but significantly shorter in all four CD4+ subsets. Type 1 diabetes patients had fewer VDJ junction insertions and more deletions.

The sequenced material came from naive CD4+ T cells from blood. The clonotype originates from a man aged 25 to 45 with type 1 diabetes.

The CDR3 spells CAWMTGGYEKLFF. CDR3 DNA: TGTGCCTGGATGACAGGGGGCTATGAAAAACTGTTTTTT. The chain recombines TRBV30 with TRBJ1-4, with 10 bases fitting TRBD1. Germline assignment: CDR1 GTSNPN and CDR2 SVGIG (reference sequence). The CDR3 sequence is 13 residues long. The trim removed 4 bases at V and 6 bases at J, leaving 2 bases unmatched. The variable domain in full, with the rest retrieved from reference TRBV30 and TRBJ1-4, is SQTIHQWPATLVQPVGSPLSLECTVEGTSNPNLYWYRQAAGRGLQLLFYSVGIGQISSEVPQNLSASRPQDRQFILSSKKLLLSDSGFYLCAWMTGGYEKLFFGSGTQLSVL.